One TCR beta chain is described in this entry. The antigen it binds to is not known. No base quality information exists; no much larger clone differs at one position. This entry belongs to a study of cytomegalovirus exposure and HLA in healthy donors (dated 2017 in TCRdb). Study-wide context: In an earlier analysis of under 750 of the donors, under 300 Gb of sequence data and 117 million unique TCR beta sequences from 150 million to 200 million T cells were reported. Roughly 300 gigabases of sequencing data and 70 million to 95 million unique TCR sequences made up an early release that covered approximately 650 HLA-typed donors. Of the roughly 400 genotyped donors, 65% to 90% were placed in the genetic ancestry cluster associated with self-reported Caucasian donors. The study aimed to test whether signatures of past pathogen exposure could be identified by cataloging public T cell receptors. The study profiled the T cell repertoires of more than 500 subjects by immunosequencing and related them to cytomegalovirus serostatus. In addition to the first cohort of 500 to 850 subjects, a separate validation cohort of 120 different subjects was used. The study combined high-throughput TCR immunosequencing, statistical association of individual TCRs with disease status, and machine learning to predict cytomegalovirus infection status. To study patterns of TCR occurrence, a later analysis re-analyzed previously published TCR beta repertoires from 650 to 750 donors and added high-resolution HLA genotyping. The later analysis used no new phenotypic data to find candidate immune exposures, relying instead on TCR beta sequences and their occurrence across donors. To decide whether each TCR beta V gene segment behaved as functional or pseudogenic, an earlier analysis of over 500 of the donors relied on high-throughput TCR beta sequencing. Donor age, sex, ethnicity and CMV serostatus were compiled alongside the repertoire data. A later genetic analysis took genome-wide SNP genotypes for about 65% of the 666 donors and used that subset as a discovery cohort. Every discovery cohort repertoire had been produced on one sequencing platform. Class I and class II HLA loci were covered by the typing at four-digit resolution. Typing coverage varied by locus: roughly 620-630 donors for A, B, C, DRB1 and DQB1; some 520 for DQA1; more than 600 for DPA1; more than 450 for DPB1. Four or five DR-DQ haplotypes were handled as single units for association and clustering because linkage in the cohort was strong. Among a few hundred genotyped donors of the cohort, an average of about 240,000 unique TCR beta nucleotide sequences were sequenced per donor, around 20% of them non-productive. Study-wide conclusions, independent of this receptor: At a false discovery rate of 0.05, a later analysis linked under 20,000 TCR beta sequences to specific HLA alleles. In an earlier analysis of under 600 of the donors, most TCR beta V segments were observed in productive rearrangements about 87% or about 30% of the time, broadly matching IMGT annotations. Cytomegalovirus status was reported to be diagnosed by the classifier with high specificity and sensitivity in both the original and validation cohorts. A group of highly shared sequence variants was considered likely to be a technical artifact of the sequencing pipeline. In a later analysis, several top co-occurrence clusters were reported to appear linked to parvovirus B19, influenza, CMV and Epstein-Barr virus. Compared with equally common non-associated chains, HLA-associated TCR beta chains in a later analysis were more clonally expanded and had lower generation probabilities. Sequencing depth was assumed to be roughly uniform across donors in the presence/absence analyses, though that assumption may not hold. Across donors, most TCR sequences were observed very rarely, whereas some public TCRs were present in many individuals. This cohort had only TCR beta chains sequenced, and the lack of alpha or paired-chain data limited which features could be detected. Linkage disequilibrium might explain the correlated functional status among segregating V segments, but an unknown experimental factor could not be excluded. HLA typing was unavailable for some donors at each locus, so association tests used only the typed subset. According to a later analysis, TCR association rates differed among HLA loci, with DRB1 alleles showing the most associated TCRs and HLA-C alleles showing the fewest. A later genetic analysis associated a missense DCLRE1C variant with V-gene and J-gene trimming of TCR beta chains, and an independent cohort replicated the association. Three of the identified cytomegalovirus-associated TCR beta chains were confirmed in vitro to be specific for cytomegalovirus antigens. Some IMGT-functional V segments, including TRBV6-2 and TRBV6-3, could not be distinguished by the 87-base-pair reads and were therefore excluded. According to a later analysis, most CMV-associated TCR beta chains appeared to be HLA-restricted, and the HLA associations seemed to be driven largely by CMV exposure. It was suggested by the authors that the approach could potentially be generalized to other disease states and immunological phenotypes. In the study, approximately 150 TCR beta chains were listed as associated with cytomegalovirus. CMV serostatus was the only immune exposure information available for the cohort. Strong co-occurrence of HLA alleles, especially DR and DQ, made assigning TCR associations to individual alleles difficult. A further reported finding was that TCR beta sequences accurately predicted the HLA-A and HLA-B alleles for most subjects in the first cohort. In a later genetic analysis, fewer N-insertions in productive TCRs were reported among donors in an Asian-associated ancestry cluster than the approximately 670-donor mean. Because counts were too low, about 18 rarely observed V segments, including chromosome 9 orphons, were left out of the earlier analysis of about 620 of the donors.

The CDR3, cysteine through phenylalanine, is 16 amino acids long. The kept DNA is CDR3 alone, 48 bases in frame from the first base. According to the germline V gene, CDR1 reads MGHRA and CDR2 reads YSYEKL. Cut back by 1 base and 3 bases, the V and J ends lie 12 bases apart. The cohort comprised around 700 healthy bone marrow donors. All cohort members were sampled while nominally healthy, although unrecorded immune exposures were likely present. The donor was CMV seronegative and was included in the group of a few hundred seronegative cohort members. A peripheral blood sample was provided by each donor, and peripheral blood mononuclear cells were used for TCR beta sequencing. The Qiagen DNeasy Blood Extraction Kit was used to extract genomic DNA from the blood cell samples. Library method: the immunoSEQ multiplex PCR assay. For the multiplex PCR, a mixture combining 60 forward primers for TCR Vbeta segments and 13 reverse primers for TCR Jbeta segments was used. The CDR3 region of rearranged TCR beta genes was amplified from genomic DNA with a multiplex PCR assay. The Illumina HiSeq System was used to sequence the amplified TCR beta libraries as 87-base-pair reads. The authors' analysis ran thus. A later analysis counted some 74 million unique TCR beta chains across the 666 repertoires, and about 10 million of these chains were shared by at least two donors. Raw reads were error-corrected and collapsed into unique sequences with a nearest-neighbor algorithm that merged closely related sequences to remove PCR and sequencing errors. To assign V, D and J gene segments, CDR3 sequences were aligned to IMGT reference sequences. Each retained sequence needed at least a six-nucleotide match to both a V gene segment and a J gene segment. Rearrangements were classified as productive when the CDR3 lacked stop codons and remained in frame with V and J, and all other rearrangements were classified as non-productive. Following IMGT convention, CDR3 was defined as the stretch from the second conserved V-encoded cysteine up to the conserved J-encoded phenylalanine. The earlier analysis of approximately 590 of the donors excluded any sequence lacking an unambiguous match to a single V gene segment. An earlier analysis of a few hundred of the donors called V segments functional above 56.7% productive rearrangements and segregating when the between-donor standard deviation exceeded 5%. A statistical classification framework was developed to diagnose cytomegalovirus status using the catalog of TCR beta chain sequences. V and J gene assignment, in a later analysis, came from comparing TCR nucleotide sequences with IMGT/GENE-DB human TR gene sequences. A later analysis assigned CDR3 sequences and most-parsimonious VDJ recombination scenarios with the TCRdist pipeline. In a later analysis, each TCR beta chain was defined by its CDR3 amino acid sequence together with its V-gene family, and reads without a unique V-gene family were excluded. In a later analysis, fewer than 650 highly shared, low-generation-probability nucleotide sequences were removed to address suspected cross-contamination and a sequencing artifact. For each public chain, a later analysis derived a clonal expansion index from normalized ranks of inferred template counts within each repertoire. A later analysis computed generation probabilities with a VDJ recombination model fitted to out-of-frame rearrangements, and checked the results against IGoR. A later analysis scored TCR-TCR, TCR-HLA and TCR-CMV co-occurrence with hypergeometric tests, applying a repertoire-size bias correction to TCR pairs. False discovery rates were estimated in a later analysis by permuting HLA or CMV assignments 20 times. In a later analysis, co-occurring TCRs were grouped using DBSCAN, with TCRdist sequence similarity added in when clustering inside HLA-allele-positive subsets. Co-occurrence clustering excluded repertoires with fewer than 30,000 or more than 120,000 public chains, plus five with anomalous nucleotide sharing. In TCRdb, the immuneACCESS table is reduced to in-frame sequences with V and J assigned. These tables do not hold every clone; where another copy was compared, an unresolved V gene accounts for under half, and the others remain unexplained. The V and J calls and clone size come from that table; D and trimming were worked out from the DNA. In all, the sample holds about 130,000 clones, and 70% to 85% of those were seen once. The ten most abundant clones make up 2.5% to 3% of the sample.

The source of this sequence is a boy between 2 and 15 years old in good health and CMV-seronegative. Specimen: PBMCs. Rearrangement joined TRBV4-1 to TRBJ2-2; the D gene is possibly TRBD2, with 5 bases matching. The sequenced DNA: TGCGCCAGCAGCCAAGGCAGGAGGACGGACACCGGGGAGCTGTTTTTT. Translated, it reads CASSQGRRTDTGELFF.